This T cell receptor (beta chain) was sequenced in a study of lymphopenia after photon versus proton radiotherapy. The CDR3 is made up of 17 amino acids. The V gene end was trimmed by 4 bases and the J gene end by 4 bases; junction bases not matched to a gene: 10. Germline CDR1 is LGHNA and CDR2 is YNFKEQ. TCRdb's copy holds only in-frame clones and misses some; the assay was immunoSEQ multiplex PCR. The table has 30,000 to 45,000 clones, about 90% seen once. Sample: peripheral blood, taken from a patient treated with photon-based radiotherapy. The chain combines TRBV4-2 with TRBJ1-5; 10 bases map to TRBD1. This receptor was obtained from a man aged 55 to 69 with cholangiocarcinoma. The chain's CDR3 is CASSLTAGTGVNQPQHF. CDR3 sequence (DNA): TGTGCCAGCAGCCTGACCGCCGGGACAGGGGTGAATCAGCCCCAGCATTTT.